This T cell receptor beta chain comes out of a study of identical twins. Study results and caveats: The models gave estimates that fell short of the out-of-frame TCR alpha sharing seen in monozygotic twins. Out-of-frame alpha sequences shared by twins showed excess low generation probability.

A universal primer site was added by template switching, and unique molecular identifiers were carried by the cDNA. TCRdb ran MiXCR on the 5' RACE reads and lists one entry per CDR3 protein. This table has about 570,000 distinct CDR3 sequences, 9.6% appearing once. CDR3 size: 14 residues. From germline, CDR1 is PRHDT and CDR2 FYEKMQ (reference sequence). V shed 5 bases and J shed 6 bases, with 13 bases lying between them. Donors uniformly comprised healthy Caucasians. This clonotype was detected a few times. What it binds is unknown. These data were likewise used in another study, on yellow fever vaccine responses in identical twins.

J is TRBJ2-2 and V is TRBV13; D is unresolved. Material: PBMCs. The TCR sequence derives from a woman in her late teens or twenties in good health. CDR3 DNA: TGTGCCAGCAGCCGGCAATTAGGGCCCGGGGAGCTGTTTTTT. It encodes CASSRQLGPGELFF.